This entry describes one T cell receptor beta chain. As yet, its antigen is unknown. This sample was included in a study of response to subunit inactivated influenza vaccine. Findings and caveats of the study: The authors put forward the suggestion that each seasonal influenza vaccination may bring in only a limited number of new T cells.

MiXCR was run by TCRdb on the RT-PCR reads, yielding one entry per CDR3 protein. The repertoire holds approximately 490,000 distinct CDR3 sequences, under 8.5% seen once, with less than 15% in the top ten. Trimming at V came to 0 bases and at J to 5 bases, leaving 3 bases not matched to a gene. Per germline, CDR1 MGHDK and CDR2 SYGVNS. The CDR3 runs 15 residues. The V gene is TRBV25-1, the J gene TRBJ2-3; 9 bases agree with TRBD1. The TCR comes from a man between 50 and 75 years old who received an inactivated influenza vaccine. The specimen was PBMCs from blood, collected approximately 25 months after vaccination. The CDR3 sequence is CASSEYHRGQDTQYF. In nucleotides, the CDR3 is TGTGCCAGCAGTGAATATCACAGGGGGCAAGATACGCAGTATTTT.